This T cell receptor (beta chain) was documented in a study of T-cell reconstitution after alpha-beta-depleted transplantation in children listed by TCRdb under 2016. In the study overall: Using TCR repertoire profiling, the study followed T-cell immune reconstitution in a quantitative way in children after TCRalphabeta/CD19-depleted allogeneic hematopoietic cell transplantation.

This clonotype has more than one count but fewer than ten. Its antigen is unknown. Base qualities are not at hand, and no much larger clone is one base apart. The method was PCR. The instrument given in TCRdb is Illumina HiSeq 2500. To normalize quantification of the TCRbeta repertoire, the TCR libraries were built with molecular barcoding that relied on unique molecular identifiers. TCRdb redid the processing of the public reads, applying fastp at Q25 and MiXCR, and retained in-frame beta chains. Identical CDR3 protein sequences are pooled into one entry, listed with their most common genes and DNA. For this sample the table gives around 410,000 distinct CDR3 sequences, of which about a tenth were detected only once. The ten largest clonotypes hold 4.5% to 7% of the sample. Inclusive of the bounding cysteine and phenylalanine, the CDR3 is 15 residues long. Only the CDR3 portion is preserved as DNA: 45 bases, with reading frame beginning at the first base. V is pruned by 1 base and J by 1 base, leaving 2 bases of the junction without a gene match. The CDR1 and CDR2 encoded by the germline V gene are MGHDK and SYGVNS.

This sequence uses TRBV25-1 and TRBJ1-1, with TRBD1 matching 8 junction bases. Material: PBMCs from the stem cell graft donor, obtained from the stem cell graft. This clonotype was sampled from a human donor who donated a stem cell graft to a child with acute myeloid leukemia. The DNA is TGTGCCAGCAGTGAATCAGGACAGGGGAACACTGAAGCTTTCTTT. It translates as CASSESGQGNTEAFF. With the rest looked up from the reference TRBV25-1 and TRBJ1-1 genes rather than sequenced, the full variable domain is EADIYQTPRYLVIGTGKKITLECSQTMGHDKMYWYQQDPGMELHLIHYSYGVNSTEKGDLSSESTVSRIRTEHFPLTLESARPSHTSQYLCASSESGQGNTEAFFGQGTRLTVV.